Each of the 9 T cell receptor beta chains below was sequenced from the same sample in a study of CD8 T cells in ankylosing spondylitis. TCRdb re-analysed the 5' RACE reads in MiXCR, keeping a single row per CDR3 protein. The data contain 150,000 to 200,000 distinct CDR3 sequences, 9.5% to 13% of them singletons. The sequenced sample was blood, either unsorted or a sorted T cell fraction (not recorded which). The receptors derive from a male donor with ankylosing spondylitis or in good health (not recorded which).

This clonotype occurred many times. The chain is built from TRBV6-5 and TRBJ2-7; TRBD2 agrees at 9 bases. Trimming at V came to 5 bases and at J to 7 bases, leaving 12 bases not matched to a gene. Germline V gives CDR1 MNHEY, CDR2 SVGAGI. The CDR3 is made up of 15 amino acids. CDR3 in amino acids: CASSTEPGLAREQYF. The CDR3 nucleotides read TGTGCCAGCAGTACCGAGCCGGGACTAGCTAGGGAGCAGTACTTC.

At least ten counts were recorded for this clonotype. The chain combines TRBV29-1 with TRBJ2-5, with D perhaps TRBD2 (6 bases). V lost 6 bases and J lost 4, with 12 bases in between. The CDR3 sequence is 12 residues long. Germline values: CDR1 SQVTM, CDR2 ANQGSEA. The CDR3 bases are TGCAGCGTCCTACTAGCTTCAGAGACCCAGTACTTC. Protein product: CSVLLASETQYF.

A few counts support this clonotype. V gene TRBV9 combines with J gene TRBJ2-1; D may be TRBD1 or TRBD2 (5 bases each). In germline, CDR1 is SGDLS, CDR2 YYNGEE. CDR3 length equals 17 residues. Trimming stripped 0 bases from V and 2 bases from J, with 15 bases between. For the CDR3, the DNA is TGTGCCAGCAGCGTAGCTCCCCGGGGCGGACCCTACAATGAGCAGTTCTTC. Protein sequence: CASSVAPRGGPYNEQFF.

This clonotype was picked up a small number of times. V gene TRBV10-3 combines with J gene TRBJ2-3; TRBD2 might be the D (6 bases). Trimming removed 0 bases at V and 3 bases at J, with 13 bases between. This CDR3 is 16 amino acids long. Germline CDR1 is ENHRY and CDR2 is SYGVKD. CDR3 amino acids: CAISESVGGKTDTQYF. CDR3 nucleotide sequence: TGTGCCATCAGTGAGTCGGTCGGGGGAAAGACAGATACGCAGTATTTT.

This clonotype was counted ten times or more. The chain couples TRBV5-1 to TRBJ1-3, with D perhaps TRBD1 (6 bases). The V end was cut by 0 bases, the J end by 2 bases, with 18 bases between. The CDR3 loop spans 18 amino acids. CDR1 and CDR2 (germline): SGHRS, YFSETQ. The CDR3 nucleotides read TGCGCCAGCAGCTTGGCACGACAGGATTCTCAAGCTGGAAACACCATATATTTT. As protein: CASSLARQDSQAGNTIYF. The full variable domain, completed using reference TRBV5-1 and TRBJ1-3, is KAGVTQTPRYLIKTRGQQVTLSCSPISGHRSVSWYQQTPGQGLQFLFEYFSETQRNKGNFPGRFSGRQFSNSRSEMNVSTLELGDSALYLCASSLARQDSQAGNTIYFGEGSWLTVV.

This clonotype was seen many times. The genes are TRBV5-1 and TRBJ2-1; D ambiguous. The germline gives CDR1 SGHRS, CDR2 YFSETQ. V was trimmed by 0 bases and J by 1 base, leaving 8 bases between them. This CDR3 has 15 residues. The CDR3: CASSLAANSYNEQFF. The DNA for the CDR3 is TGCGCCAGCAGCTTGGCGGCGAATTCCTACAATGAGCAGTTCTTC.

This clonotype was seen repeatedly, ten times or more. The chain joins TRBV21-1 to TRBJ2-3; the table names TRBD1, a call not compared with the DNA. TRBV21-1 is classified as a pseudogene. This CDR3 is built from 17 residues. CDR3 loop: CASTTPQGPVKSDTQYF. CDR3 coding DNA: TGTGCCAGCACTACCCCTCAGGGGCCGGTAAAGAGTGATACGCAGTATTTT.

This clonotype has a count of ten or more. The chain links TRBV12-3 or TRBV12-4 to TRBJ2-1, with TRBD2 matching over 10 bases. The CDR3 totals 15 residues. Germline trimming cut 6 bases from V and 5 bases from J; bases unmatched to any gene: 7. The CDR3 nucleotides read TGTGCCAGCAGGCCAGGAGCGGGGGGGGACAATGAGCAGTTCTTC. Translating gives CASRPGAGGDNEQFF.

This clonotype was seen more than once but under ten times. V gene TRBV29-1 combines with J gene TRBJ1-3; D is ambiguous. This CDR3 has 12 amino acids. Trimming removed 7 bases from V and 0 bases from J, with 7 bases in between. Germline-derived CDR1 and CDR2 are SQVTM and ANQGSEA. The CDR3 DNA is TGCAGCGGACGGGGCTCTGGAAACACCATATATTTT. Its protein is CSGRGSGNTIYF.